This is a list of T cell receptor beta chains from one sample in a study of early T cells in non-severe SARS-CoV-2 infection. MiXCR was run by TCRdb on the 5' RACE reads, yielding one entry per CDR3 protein. The data hold 70,000 to 95,000 distinct CDR3 sequences, with 13% to 15% observed a single time. Sample: whole blood. The receptors were gathered from an adult who was a healthcare worker with PCR-confirmed SARS-CoV-2 infection or an uninfected control (not recorded which). Each CDR3 is given with its conserved first and last residue. A D gene is named only where the DNA matches it firmly. The listing skips clone size in some rows; elsewhere it reads once, few, many or a size class.

NA,TRBJ2-3,TRBV19,NA,TGTGCCAGTAGTATACGCACTCAAGATACGCAGTATTTT,CASSIRTQDTQYF
NA,TRBJ2-2,TRBV5-6,NA,TGTGCCAGCAGTCGGGGGCGGTCCGGGGAGCTGTTTTTT,CASSRGRSGELFF
NA,TRBJ1-3,TRBV12-3/TRBV12-4,few,TGTGCCAGCAGTACAGGGTACGGAAACACCATATATTTT,CASSTGYGNTIYF
NA,TRBJ2-7,TRBV20-1,many,TGCAGTGCTAGAGCCCGGAGGGGGAACTCCTACGAGCAGTACTTC,CSARARRGNSYEQYF
NA,TRBJ2-2,TRBV2,few,TGTGCCAGCTCTCTTAGCCGGGGACGCAGGATCGGGGAGCTGTTTTTT,CASSLSRGRRIGELFF
NA,TRBJ2-5,TRBV20-1,NA,TGCAGTGCCCGCCCGGCCGAAGAGACCCAGTACTTC,CSARPAEETQYF
NA,TRBJ2-1,TRBV6-9,NA,TGTGCCAGCAGCCGTATAGCCGGCCCATCCTACAATGAGCAGTTCTTC,CASSRIAGPSYNEQFF
NA,TRBJ1-5,TRBV12-3/TRBV12-4,few,TGTGCCAGCAGTTTAGGGACAGCGAGCAATCAGCCCCAGCATTTT,CASSLGTASNQPQHF
TRBD2,TRBJ2-1,TRBV20-1,NA,TGCAGTGTCCCTAGCGGGGGGGAAGTCAGTGAGCAGTTCTTC,CSVPSGGEVSEQFF
TRBD1,TRBJ1-1,TRBV12-3/TRBV12-4,many,TGTGCCAGCAGTTTAAGTGGAGGGACAGGGTGGAACACTGAAGCTTTCTTT,CASSLSGGTGWNTEAFF
NA,TRBJ2-5,TRBV29-1,NA,TGCAGCGTTGAAGAACGTGTACAAGAGACCCAGTACTTC,CSVEERVQETQYF
NA,TRBJ2-6,TRBV2,NA,TGTGCCAGCAGTAATACAGGGTTTGGGGCCAACGTCCTGACTTTC,CASSNTGFGANVLTF
NA,TRBJ2-5,TRBV7-3,NA,TGTGCCAGCAGCGCTCAGGGGTACCAAGAGACCCAGTACTTC,CASSAQGYQETQYF
NA,TRBJ2-1,TRBV27,few,TGTGCCAGCAGTTTAGGACAGCCCTACAATGAGCAGTTCTTC,CASSLGQPYNEQFF